The rows below give T cell receptor beta chains drawn from one sample of a study of blood T cells in healthy people across ages. One entry per CDR3 protein, called by TCRdb with MiXCR from the 5' RACE reads. The data hold 700,000 to 800,000 distinct CDR3 sequences, with 40% to 45% observed a single time. Material for sequencing was blood. These receptors all come from a woman aged 60-70 years in good health. Each CDR3 is given with its conserved first and last residue. The D gene is left open where the match is weak. Where a row states a size, it is once, few, many or the class of an expanded clone; other rows omit it.

clone size,D gene,V gene,J gene,CDR3 DNA,CDR3 protein
-,TRBD1,TRBV28,TRBJ2-1,TGTGCCAGCAGACAGACAGGGGGGAATATCTACAATGAGCAGTTCTTC,CASRQTGGNIYNEQFF
many,-,TRBV5-1,TRBJ2-1,TGCGCCAGCAGTGAGGCTTCCAATGAGCAGTTCTTC,CASSEASNEQFF
few,-,TRBV15,TRBJ2-7,TGTGCCACCAGCAGAGATAATAGGTACGAGCAGTACTTC,CATSRDNRYEQYF
-,TRBD1,TRBV10-1,TRBJ2-1,TGCGCCAGCAGTGGACAGGGGGGACCCAATGAGCAGTTCTTC,CASSGQGGPNEQFF
-,TRBD1,TRBV27,TRBJ2-5,TGTGCCAGCAGTTCGCGACAGGGAAGGACGCGAGAGACCCAGTACTTC,CASSSRQGRTRETQYF
-,TRBD2,TRBV3-1,TRBJ2-1,TGTGCCAGCAGCCCCCGGACTAGCGGGGGCCACAATGAGCAGTTCTTC,CASSPRTSGGHNEQFF
-,-,TRBV5-6,TRBJ1-4,TGTGCCAGCAGCTTGGGCAGGCGGGGTTTGGAAAAACTGTTTTTT,CASSLGRRGLEKLFF
-,-,TRBV6-2/TRBV6-3,TRBJ1-1,TGTGCCAGCGGCCCCACTTCCGACAGTAAAGCTTTCTTT,CASGPTSDSKAFF
few,TRBD1,TRBV12-3/TRBV12-4,TRBJ2-1,TGTGCCAGCAGAACAAGGACAGGGGACCAATACAATGAGCAGTTCTTC,CASRTRTGDQYNEQFF
few,-,TRBV4-3,TRBJ2-3,TGCGCCAGCAGCCAAGGATCGAGGAGTACCACCGATACGCAGTATTTT,CASSQGSRSTTDTQYF
-,-,TRBV5-1,TRBJ1-4,TGCGCCAGCAGCTTGGGGCCGAAAGCAACTAATGAAAAACTGTTTTTT,CASSLGPKATNEKLFF
-,-,TRBV7-2,TRBJ1-5,TGTGCCAGCAGCTTAGATCTAACTCAGCCCCAGCATTTT,CASSLDLTQPQHF
-,TRBD1,TRBV20-1,TRBJ1-2,TGCAGTGCCCACAGGGGGCAACACGGCTACACCTTC,CSAHRGQHGYTF
few,TRBD1,TRBV20-1,TRBJ2-7,TGCAGTGCTAGCCCGGGACAGGGTTTAGACGAGCAGTACTTC,CSASPGQGLDEQYF
once,TRBD2,TRBV25-1,TRBJ2-5,TGTGCCAGCAGTGAAAGGGGACTAGCGGAAATTAATGAGCAGTACTTC,CASSERGLAEINEQYF
-,TRBD2,TRBV19,TRBJ2-1,TGTGCCAGTAGTAGAACGGGACTACTTGGCTACGATGAGCAGTTCTTC,CASSRTGLLGYDEQFF
few,-,TRBV7-2,TRBJ1-1,TGTGCCAGCAGCCCACCGCCCGACCACACTGAAGCTTTCTTT,CASSPPPDHTEAFF